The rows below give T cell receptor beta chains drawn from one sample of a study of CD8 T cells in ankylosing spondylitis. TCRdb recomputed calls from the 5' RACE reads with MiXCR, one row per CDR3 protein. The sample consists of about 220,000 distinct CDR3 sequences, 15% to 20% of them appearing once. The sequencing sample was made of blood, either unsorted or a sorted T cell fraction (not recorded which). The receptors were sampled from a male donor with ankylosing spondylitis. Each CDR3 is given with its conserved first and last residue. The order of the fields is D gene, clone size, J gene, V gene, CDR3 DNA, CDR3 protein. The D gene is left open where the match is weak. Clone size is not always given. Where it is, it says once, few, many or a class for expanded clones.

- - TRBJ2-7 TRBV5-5 TGTGCCAGCAGCCCGGGGGCCTCAGCCCCTTACGAGCAGTACTTC CASSPGASAPYEQYF
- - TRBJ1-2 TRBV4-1 TGCGCCAGCAGCCAAGATTTCGTGGGTGGCTACACCTTC CASSQDFVGGYTF
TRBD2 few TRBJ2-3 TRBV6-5 TGTGCCAGCAGTTACTCAGGGACTAGCGGGAGTGTGGATACGCAGTATTTT CASSYSGTSGSVDTQYF
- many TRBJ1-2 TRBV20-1 TGCAGTGCTAGAGATCTGGAGGGGGGTAACTATGGCTACACCTTC CSARDLEGGNYGYTF
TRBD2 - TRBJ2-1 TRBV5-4 TGTGCCAGCAGCCATACCGGACTAGGGAAGGATGAGCAGTTCTTC CASSHTGLGKDEQFF
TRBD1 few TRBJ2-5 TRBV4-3 TGCGCCAGCAGCCAATACAGGGGAGAAGAGACCCAGTACTTC CASSQYRGEETQYF
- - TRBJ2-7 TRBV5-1 TGCGCCAGCAGCTTGGACTGGGAAGGCGTTGTCAACGAGCAGTACTTC CASSLDWEGVVNEQYF
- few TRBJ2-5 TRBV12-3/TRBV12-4 TGTGCCAGCAGCCCAAGCGCAGGGGCCCAAGAGACCCAGTACTTC CASSPSAGAQETQYF
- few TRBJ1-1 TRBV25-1 TGTGCCAGCAGTATGATTGCGGGGGCTGAAGCTTTCTTT CASSMIAGAEAFF
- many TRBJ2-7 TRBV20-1 TGCAGTGCCCGGGGGTATAGGACCTACGAGCAGTACTTC CSARGYRTYEQYF
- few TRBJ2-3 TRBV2 TGTGCCAGCAAGGCCCTGGGCGGTGATACGCAGTATTTT CASKALGGDTQYF
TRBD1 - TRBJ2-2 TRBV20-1 TGCAGTGCTAGCCCGCCGGGACAGAAAAACACCGGGGAGCTGTTTTTT CSASPPGQKNTGELFF
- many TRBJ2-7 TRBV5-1 TGCGCCAGCAGCTTAACACCCTCTTACGAGCAGTACTTC CASSLTPSYEQYF
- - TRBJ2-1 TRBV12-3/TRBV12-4 TGTGCCAGCTCGGCCGAGGCCTACAATGAGCAGTTCTTC CASSAEAYNEQFF
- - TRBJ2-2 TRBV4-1 TGCGCCAGCAGCCATACCCTCCCGGACCCGGCTATGAACACCGGGGAGCTGTCTTTT CASSHTLPDPAMNTGELSF
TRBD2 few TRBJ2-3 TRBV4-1 TGCGCCAGCAGCCAAGGCGGGGGGGCATCCGATACGCAGTATTTT CASSQGGGASDTQYF
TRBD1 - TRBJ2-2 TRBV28 TGTGCCAGCACCCTCGGGACAGGGGCTTTGAACGGGGAGCTGTTTTTT CASTLGTGALNGELFF
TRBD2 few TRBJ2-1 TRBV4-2 TGTGCCAGCAGCCCAAGACTAGCGGGGGCCACGGTTGGTCATTCTGACTACAATGAGCAGTTCTTC CASSPRLAGATVGHSDYNEQFF
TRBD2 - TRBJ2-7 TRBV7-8 TGTGCCAGCACCCGACTAGCGGGAACCTACGAGCAGTACTTC CASTRLAGTYEQYF
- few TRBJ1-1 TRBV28 TGTGCCAGCAGTTGGGGGTCGAACACTGAAGCTTTCTTT CASSWGSNTEAFF
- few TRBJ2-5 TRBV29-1 TGCAGCGTCCACGACTTCCAAGAGACCCAGTACTTC CSVHDFQETQYF
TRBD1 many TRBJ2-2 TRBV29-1 TGCAGCGTTCGCGGACAGGGAGAATCGAACACCGGGGAGCTGTTTTTT CSVRGQGESNTGELFF
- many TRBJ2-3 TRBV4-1 TGCGCCAGCAGCGAGACCTCCGTCCCCGCTGATACGCAGTATTTT CASSETSVPADTQYF
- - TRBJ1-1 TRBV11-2 TGTGCCAGCAGCTTAGAGTACGGTATGAACACTGAAGCTTTCTTT CASSLEYGMNTEAFF
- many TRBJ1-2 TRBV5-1 TGCGCCAGCAGCTTGGTTGGGAGACACTATGGCTACACCTTC CASSLVGRHYGYTF
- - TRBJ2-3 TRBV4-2 TGTGCCAGCAGCCAAGAGACGGTTAGGGGCACAGATACGCAGTATTTT CASSQETVRGTDTQYF
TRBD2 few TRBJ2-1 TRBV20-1 TGCAGTGCTAGTAGCGGGGGGGGACCTTACAATGAGCAGTTCTTC CSASSGGGPYNEQFF
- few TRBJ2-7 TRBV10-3 TGTGCCATCAGTTCGGACAGTACCCGCTACGAGCAGTACTTC CAISSDSTRYEQYF
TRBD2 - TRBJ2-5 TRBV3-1 TGTGCCAGCAGCCCCTGGACTAGGATCCAAGAGACCCAGTACTTC CASSPWTRIQETQYF
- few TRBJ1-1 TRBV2 TGTGCCAGCAGTGAGGGGTGGAGGGGGAACACTGAAGCTTTCTTT CASSEGWRGNTEAFF
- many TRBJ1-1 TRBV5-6 TGTGCCAGCAGCTTGGATCCGGAGAACACTGAAGCTTTCTTT CASSLDPENTEAFF
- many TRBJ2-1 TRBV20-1 TGCAGTGCTGTCGAGGGAGGCCAATCCTACAATGAGCAGTTCTTC CSAVEGGQSYNEQFF
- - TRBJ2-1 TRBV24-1 TGTGCCACCAGTGATTTAGGTTGGGAGCAGTTCTTC CATSDLGWEQFF
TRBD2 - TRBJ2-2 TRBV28 TGTGCCAGCAGTTCAGGACTAGCGGGAGACACCGGGGAGCTGTTTTTT CASSSGLAGDTGELFF
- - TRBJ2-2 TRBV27 TGTGCCAGCAGTCCTACAGGAGCCGGGGAGCTGTTTTTT CASSPTGAGELFF
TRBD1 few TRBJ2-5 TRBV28 TGTGCCAGCAGTTCGCTGGACAGGGGGCCCCAAGAGACCCAGTACTTC CASSSLDRGPQETQYF
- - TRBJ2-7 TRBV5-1 TGCGCCAGCAGCTTCTCACCCACCTACGAGCAGTACTTC CASSFSPTYEQYF
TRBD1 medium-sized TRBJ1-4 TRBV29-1 TGCAGCGTTGGCGAGCCGGGACAGGGAGACGGGGAAAAACTGTTTTTT CSVGEPGQGDGEKLFF
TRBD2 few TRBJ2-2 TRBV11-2 TGTGCCAGCAGCCTCCCTAGCGGGGGGACGAACACCGGGGAGCTGTTTTTT CASSLPSGGTNTGELFF
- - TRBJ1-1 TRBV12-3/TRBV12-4 TGTGCCAGCAGTTTTGGTTCGGAAAACACTGAAGCTTTCTTT CASSFGSENTEAFF
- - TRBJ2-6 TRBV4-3 TGCGCCAGCAGCCAAGATTCGGCAGGAGGTTATGGGGCCAACGTCCTGACTTTC CASSQDSAGGYGANVLTF
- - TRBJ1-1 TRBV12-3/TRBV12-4 TGTGCCAGCCGTTGGCCCGGGAACACTGAAGCTTTCTTT CASRWPGNTEAFF
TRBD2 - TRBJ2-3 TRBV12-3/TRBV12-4 TGTGCCAGCAGTTTGACTAGCGGAACGACTCCCCTTGAGGGTACGCAGTATTTT CASSLTSGTTPLEGTQYF
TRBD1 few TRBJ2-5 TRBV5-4 TGTGCCAGCAGCTATAACAAAGGGACAGGCGAAGAGACCCAGTACTTC CASSYNKGTGEETQYF
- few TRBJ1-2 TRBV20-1 TGCAGTGCTAGAGATCAGGCCGTCACACCACCCTTTAACTATGGCTACACCTTC CSARDQAVTPPFNYGYTF
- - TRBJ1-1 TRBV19 TGTGCCAGTAGCCCGGGACACTTGGCTTTCTTT CASSPGHLAFF
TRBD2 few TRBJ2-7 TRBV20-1 TGCAGTGCTAGAAGGCTAGCGGACCTCTCCTACGAGCAGTACTTC CSARRLADLSYEQYF
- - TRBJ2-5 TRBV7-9 TGTGCCAGCAGCTCGTCCGGGCCCCAAGAGACCCAGTACTTC CASSSSGPQETQYF
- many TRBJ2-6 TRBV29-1 TGCAGCGTTGAAGACGGTGGGGCCAACGTCCTGACTTTC CSVEDGGANVLTF
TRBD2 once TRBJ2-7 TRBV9 TGTGCCAGCAGCGTAGGGGGACTAGCCCACGAGCAGTACTTC CASSVGGLAHEQYF
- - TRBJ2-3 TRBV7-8 TGTGCCAGCAGCTTACTACAGCCCACAGATACGCAGTATTTT CASSLLQPTDTQYF
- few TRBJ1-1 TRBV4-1 TGCGCCAGCAGCCAAGGGAACCTGAACACTGAAGCTTTCTTT CASSQGNLNTEAFF
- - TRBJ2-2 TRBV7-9 TGTGCCAGCAGCTTATCGGCAGGGGGGTACACCGGGGAGCTGTTTTTT CASSLSAGGYTGELFF
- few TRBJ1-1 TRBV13 TGTGCCAGCAGCTTGGGCAGGTCAATTGAAGCTTTCTTT CASSLGRSIEAFF
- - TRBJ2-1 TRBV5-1 TGCGCCAGCAGCGTCGACGGAAACTCCTACAATGAGCAGTTCTTC CASSVDGNSYNEQFF
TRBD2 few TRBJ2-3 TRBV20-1 TGCAGTGCTAGAGATATGGGCGGGGGGGCCCCAGATACGCAGTATTTT CSARDMGGGAPDTQYF
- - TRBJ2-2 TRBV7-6 TGTGCCAGCAGCTTAGATTGGAACCTGGGGGAGCTGTTTTTT CASSLDWNLGELFF
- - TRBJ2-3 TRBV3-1 TGTGCCAGCAGCCAGGTCGGGGGCGGCGCAGATACGCAGTATTTT CASSQVGGGADTQYF
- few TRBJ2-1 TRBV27 TGTGCCAGCAGTTTACAGGGGGGTCCCTACAATGAGCAGTTCTTC CASSLQGGPYNEQFF